The rows below give T cell receptor beta chains drawn from one sample of a study of T cell responses to AZD1222 COVID-19 vaccine. Libraries were prepared by immunoSEQ multiplex PCR; TCRdb keeps only in-frame clonotypes and omits some of them. This table has around 97,000 clones, roughly 88% appearing once. This sample comprised peripheral blood, obtained on day 0 of AZD1222 vaccination. All receptors derive from an adult in good health. Each CDR3 is given with its conserved first and last residue. The D gene is left open where the match is weak. Clone size appears in some rows only: once, few, many, or a class for an expanded clone.

clone_size,j_call,v_call,d_call,cdr3_nt,cdr3_aa
-,TRBJ1-1,TRBV7-8,TRBD1,TGTGCCAGCAGCTTAGCGGGACAGACGAACACTGAAGCTTTCTTT,CASSLAGQTNTEAFF
once,TRBJ2-7,TRBV13,TRBD1,TGTGCCAGCAGCTACAGCCTTACGGACAGGGCTTCCTACGAGCAGTACTTC,CASSYSLTDRASYEQYF
-,TRBJ1-3,TRBV11-2,-,TGTGCCAGCAGCTTAGATTGGGCCCAGGACACCATATATTTT,CASSLDWAQDTIYF
-,TRBJ2-1,TRBV24-1,-,TGTGCCACGGGGGCGGAGCTATACAATGAGCAGTTCTTC,CATGAELYNEQFF
-,TRBJ2-1,TRBV5-5,TRBD2,TGTGCCAGCAGCTCAATGACTAGCGGGAGCAATGAGCAGTTCTTC,CASSSMTSGSNEQFF
-,TRBJ2-5,TRBV10-1,TRBD2,TGCGCCAGCAGTGGGGGACTAGCGGGAGTTCTTGAGACCCAGTACTTC,CASSGGLAGVLETQYF
-,TRBJ2-7,TRBV19,-,TGTGCCAGTAGTATAGCAGACTCCTACGAGCAGTACTTC,CASSIADSYEQYF
once,TRBJ2-1,TRBV11-3,TRBD2,TGTGCCAGCAGCCCGGGGACTAGCGGCCCCTACAATGAGCAGTTCTTC,CASSPGTSGPYNEQFF
-,TRBJ1-5,TRBV6-2/TRBV6-3,-,TGTGCCAGCAGTCCCCGGGACTACAATCAGCCCCAGCATTTT,CASSPRDYNQPQHF
-,TRBJ2-2,TRBV2,TRBD1,TGTGCCAGCAGAGGACAGGCATACACCGGGGAGCTGTTTTTT,CASRGQAYTGELFF
-,TRBJ2-5,TRBV2,TRBD1,TGTGCCAGCAAGACAGGGGGGGGACCGTGGTACTTC,CASKTGGGPWYF
once,TRBJ2-1,TRBV9,TRBD1,TGTGCCAGCAGCCCCAATGCCGGGACAGACGCATATGAGCAGTTCTTC,CASSPNAGTDAYEQFF
-,TRBJ1-3,TRBV7-9,-,TGTGCCAGCAGCTCCTCGACAGGAGGCACCATATATTTT,CASSSSTGGTIYF
-,TRBJ2-7,TRBV6-5,TRBD2,TGTGCCAGCAGTCTATTAGCGGGAGGCATCTACGAGCAGTACTTC,CASSLLAGGIYEQYF
-,TRBJ1-2,TRBV4-3,TRBD1,TGCGCCAGCAGCCAACATTTGGGAGGGGGCCCGAATGGCTACACCTTC,CASSQHLGGGPNGYTF
few,TRBJ1-2,TRBV6-5,-,TGTGCCAGCAGTTACTCGGGGGGGGGACCTTACTCTACCTTC,CASSYSGGGPYSTF
-,TRBJ1-4,TRBV19,-,TGTGCCAGTAGTATTGGCCAGTCGAATGAAAAACTGTTTTTT,CASSIGQSNEKLFF
once,TRBJ2-3,TRBV10-2,TRBD2,TGCGCCAGCACTGAGACTAGCGGGAGAGATACGCAGTATTTT,CASTETSGRDTQYF
-,TRBJ2-2,TRBV24-1,-,TGTGCCACCAGTGAGGGGTGGGGACACAAGAACACCGGGGAGCTGTTTTTT,CATSEGWGHKNTGELFF
-,TRBJ1-2,TRBV19,-,TGTGCCAGTAGTCCCACAGGGCTACGTGGCTACACCTTC,CASSPTGLRGYTF
once,TRBJ1-1,TRBV5-1,-,TGCGCCAGCAGCTTGCAGGTAGGGAACACTGAAGCTTTCTTT,CASSLQVGNTEAFF
-,TRBJ1-3,TRBV19,-,TGTGCCAGTAGTATGGGAGGAACTGGAAACACCATATATTTT,CASSMGGTGNTIYF
-,TRBJ2-7,TRBV12-5,TRBD2,TGTGCTAGTGGTTTGGTACTGGGGGGGGAGCAGTACTTC,CASGLVLGGEQYF
-,TRBJ1-2,TRBV5-6,TRBD1,TGTGCCAGCAGCCCCCCGGGACAGATATCCTATGGCTACACCTTC,CASSPPGQISYGYTF
-,TRBJ2-7,TRBV6-5,TRBD1,TGTGCCAGCAGGATAACCGGGACAGGGGGGGACGAGCAGTACTTC,CASRITGTGGDEQYF
-,TRBJ1-1,TRBV7-9,TRBD1,TGTGCCAGCAGACAGACAGGGATGAACACTGAAGCTTTCTTT,CASRQTGMNTEAFF
-,TRBJ1-5,TRBV10-3,-,TGTGCCATCAGTGAGTCTCCGGGGTCGGCTAACAATCAGCCCCAGCATTTT,CAISESPGSANNQPQHF
-,TRBJ2-3,TRBV12-3/TRBV12-4,-,TGTGCCAGCAGTTTGTGGGAGGCAGATACGCAGTATTTT,CASSLWEADTQYF
-,TRBJ1-2,TRBV7-2,-,TGTGCCAGCAGCTTAATCCAGCTGGTGGGGGATGGCTACACCTTC,CASSLIQLVGDGYTF
-,TRBJ2-5,TRBV7-2,TRBD1,TGTGCCAGCAGCTCCCAGACAGGGTTAGAAGAGACCCAGTACTTC,CASSSQTGLEETQYF
-,TRBJ2-3,TRBV18,-,TGTGCCAGCTCACCACTAAACACAGATACGCAGTATTTT,CASSPLNTDTQYF
once,TRBJ2-7,TRBV15,-,TGTGCCACCAGCAGAGATTACGGTGGCTACGAGCAGTACTTC,CATSRDYGGYEQYF
-,TRBJ2-7,TRBV7-2,-,TGTGCCAGCAGCCCTCTTCTTAGCTCCTACGAGCAGTACTTC,CASSPLLSSYEQYF
-,TRBJ1-2,TRBV28,-,TGTGCCAGCAGCGAGGGAACATTGCAGGGCTACACCTTC,CASSEGTLQGYTF
-,TRBJ1-2,TRBV27,-,TGTGCCAGCAGTACCCGGGGGGCCCCGGAACTTTACGGCTACACCTTC,CASSTRGAPELYGYTF
-,TRBJ1-5,TRBV4-1,-,TGCGCCAGCAGCCAAGCCGGGAGCAATCAGCCCCAGCATTTT,CASSQAGSNQPQHF
-,TRBJ2-7,TRBV28,-,TGTGCCAGCAGTCGCCCCGGGGCCACCTACGAGCAGTACTTC,CASSRPGATYEQYF
once,TRBJ1-6,TRBV9,-,TGTGCCAGCAGCGAGGCCCCTGAGGGTTCACCCCTCCACTTT,CASSEAPEGSPLHF
-,TRBJ1-2,TRBV18,-,TGTGCCAGCTCACCTCCCTCCGGTAACTATGGCTACACCTTC,CASSPPSGNYGYTF
-,TRBJ1-1,TRBV11-2,-,TGTGCCAGCAGCTTAGATTCAAAGTACACTGAAGCTTTCTTT,CASSLDSKYTEAFF
-,TRBJ1-5,TRBV10-3,-,TGTGCCATCAGTGAGTCGGGAGGCCAGCCCCAGCATTTT,CAISESGGQPQHF
medium-sized,TRBJ1-1,TRBV27,-,TGTGCCAGCTGCCCCCATGATCGCCCCGTAAAAGCTTTCTTT,CASCPHDRPVKAFF